This TCR beta chain was identified during a study of T cell changes during pregnancy in multiple sclerosis. Between the trimmed V and J ends, which lost 0 bases and 1 base, there was a span of 10 bases. This CDR3 comprises 15 residues. Germline CDR1 is MNHNY and CDR2 is SVGAGI (reference sequence). TCRdb's table, derived via immunoSEQ multiplex PCR, lists solely in-frame clones and lacks some. This table holds about 17,000 clones, approximately 85% found once. This material consisted of CD8+ T cells from peripheral blood mononuclear cells, taken in the second trimester of pregnancy. The clonotype comes from a female donor in good health, enrolled as a control in a pregnancy study. The chain has TRBV6-6 and TRBJ2-7, with D perhaps TRBD1 (6 bases). The CDR3 region has the DNA TGTGCCAGCAGTTACTCCGGACAGTTATCCTACGAGCAGTACTTC. This encodes CASSYSGQLSYEQYF.